A single sample is the source of the 6 T cell receptor beta chains below, sequenced in a study of T cell repertoires in cytomegalovirus infection. These receptors lack a known antigen. TCRdb reprocessed the reads via MiXCR and lists one record per CDR3 protein. This table holds 650,000 to 900,000 distinct CDR3 sequences, almost 30% found once. The source was cultured CD8+ T cells from PBMCs, collected from culture after CMV antigen stimulation. All receptors come from a human donor in good health (CMV status not recorded). Some clones in this sample may be carry-over from other donors' samples.

The DNA for the CDR3 is TGTGCCAGCAGCGCCGGGACCCCCACAGATACGCAGTATTTT. Encoded protein: CASSAGTPTDTQYF. This chain uses TRBV7-6 with TRBJ2-3; D possibly uses TRBD1 or TRBD2 (5 bases each). Trimming took off 5 bases at V and 2 bases at J, with 11 bases between the two ends. The CDR3 has 14 amino acids. Germline CDR1 is SGHVS and CDR2 is FNYEAQ.

The chain couples TRBV7-9 to TRBJ1-2, with unresolved D. The germline gives CDR1 SEHNR, CDR2 FQNEAQ (reference sequence). The CDR3 has 15 residues. The V gene lost 1 base and the J gene lost 0 bases, with 9 bases spanning the gap. CDR3 in amino acids: CASSLVNMANYGYTF. In DNA form, the CDR3 reads TGTGCCAGCAGCTTAGTTAACATGGCTAACTATGGCTACACCTTC.

The chain recombines TRBV27 with TRBJ2-2; maybe TRBD1 (5 bases). The V end was cut by 4 bases, the J end by 8 bases, with 17 bases between. The CDR3 is 15 amino acids. Germline values: CDR1 MNHEY, CDR2 SMNVEV (reference sequence). CDR3 sequence reads: CASSSYSRVTGELFF. CDR3 nucleotides: TGTGCCAGCAGTTCATATTCCAGGGTTACAGGGGAGCTGTTTTTT.

This clonotype was counted at least ten times. This sequence joins TRBV7-2 and TRBJ1-6; weak D call: TRBD1 (5 bases). The CDR3 covers 15 residues. V lost 2 bases to trimming and J lost 10 bases, with 15 bases between them. The germline V gene has CDR1 SGHTA and CDR2 FQGNSA. CDR3 sequence (DNA): TGTGCCAGCAGCTTACGGACACTCAGGACGTCACCCCTCCACTTT. Amino acid sequence: CASSLRTLRTSPLHF. The full variable domain, with the rest looked up from reference TRBV7-2 and TRBJ1-6, is GAGVSQSPSNKVTEKGKDVELRCDPISGHTALYWYRQSLGQGLEFLIYFQGNSAPDKSGLPSDRFSAERTGGSVSTLTIQRTQQEDSAVYLCASSLRTLRTSPLHFGNGTRLTVT.

V is TRBV10-3 and J is TRBJ2-1; possible D gene TRBD2, 5 bases. The CDR3 length is 16 residues. Deletions cut 2 bases from V and 0 bases from J, with 11 bases between. Germline V gene data show CDR1 as ENHRY and CDR2 as SYGVKD. This CDR3 is CAISEERHGSYNEQFF. The CDR3 nucleotides read TGTGCCATCAGTGAGGAGCGGCACGGCTCCTACAATGAGCAGTTCTTC.

This clonotype was observed a few times. The chain carries TRBV27 and TRBJ2-1; D not certain. This CDR3 spans 15 amino acids. Germline loops: CDR1 MNHEY, CDR2 SMNVEV (reference sequence). Trimming took 2 bases from V and 3 from J, leaving 11 bases between them. The CDR3 nucleotides read TGTGCCAGCAGTTTAGGTCAGACGTTCTACAATGAGCAGTTCTTC. Protein: CASSLGQTFYNEQFF.